This T cell receptor beta chain was captured in a study of shared clonotypes between healthy human individuals. V lost 1 base, J lost 6 bases, and 6 bases lay in between. Germline CDR1 and CDR2: SEHNR and FQNEAQ (reference sequence). The CDR3 loop spans 12 amino acids. A note on this clone: This sample also contains other DNA sequences that code for the same CDR3.

Authors' analysis steps: ImmunoSEQ output held junction-only sequences without quality scores, so filtering differed. Measured with immunoSEQ multiplex PCR; TCRdb has only the in-frame clones, and not every one. The D gene and trimming were derived from the DNA, and the V and J assignments and clone size from that table. The sample lists about 2.2 million clones, about 94% occurring once. Only CD45RO-negative cells positively selected for CCR7 counted as naive CD8 cells, so terminally differentiated effector memory CD45RA+ cells were excluded. V usage is TRBV7-9 and J usage is TRBJ1-2, with TRBD1 as a possible D gene (5 bases). The sequence derives from a man between 18 and 35 years old in good health. Some clones in this sample may be carry-over from other donors' samples. The sample comprised naive CD8+ T cells from PBMCs. The CDR3 nucleotides are TGTGCCAGCAGCTTAGGAGGGGATGGCTACACCTTC. It codes for CASSLGGDGYTF.